This T cell receptor (beta chain) comes out of a study of shared clonotypes between healthy human individuals. Background on the study: CD8 memory received one plate per donor, CD8 naive two, CD4 memory three and CD4 naive three.

CDR1 and CDR2 (germline): SNHLY, FYNNEI. The V and J ends lost 5 bases and 0 bases respectively, with 7 bases between them. This CDR3 has 14 residues. Comments on this clone: No antigen is known for it.

The assay was immunoSEQ multiplex PCR, and TCRdb's table has in-frame clones only and misses some. The sample has 2 million to 2.5 million clones, 90% to 96% seen once. General observations from the study: The donor pool, a small one, limited the genetic and exposure-history diversity represented.

This sequence joins TRBV2 and TRBJ2-2, with D unresolved. Material for sequencing was naive CD4+ T cells sorted from blood. The subset: CD45RA+ positively selected. This clonotype was obtained from a man aged 18 to 30 in good health. Written as DNA, the CDR3 is TGTGCCAGCAGTAAAGAACCGAACACCGGGGAGCTGTTTTTT. It specifies CASSKEPNTGELFF.